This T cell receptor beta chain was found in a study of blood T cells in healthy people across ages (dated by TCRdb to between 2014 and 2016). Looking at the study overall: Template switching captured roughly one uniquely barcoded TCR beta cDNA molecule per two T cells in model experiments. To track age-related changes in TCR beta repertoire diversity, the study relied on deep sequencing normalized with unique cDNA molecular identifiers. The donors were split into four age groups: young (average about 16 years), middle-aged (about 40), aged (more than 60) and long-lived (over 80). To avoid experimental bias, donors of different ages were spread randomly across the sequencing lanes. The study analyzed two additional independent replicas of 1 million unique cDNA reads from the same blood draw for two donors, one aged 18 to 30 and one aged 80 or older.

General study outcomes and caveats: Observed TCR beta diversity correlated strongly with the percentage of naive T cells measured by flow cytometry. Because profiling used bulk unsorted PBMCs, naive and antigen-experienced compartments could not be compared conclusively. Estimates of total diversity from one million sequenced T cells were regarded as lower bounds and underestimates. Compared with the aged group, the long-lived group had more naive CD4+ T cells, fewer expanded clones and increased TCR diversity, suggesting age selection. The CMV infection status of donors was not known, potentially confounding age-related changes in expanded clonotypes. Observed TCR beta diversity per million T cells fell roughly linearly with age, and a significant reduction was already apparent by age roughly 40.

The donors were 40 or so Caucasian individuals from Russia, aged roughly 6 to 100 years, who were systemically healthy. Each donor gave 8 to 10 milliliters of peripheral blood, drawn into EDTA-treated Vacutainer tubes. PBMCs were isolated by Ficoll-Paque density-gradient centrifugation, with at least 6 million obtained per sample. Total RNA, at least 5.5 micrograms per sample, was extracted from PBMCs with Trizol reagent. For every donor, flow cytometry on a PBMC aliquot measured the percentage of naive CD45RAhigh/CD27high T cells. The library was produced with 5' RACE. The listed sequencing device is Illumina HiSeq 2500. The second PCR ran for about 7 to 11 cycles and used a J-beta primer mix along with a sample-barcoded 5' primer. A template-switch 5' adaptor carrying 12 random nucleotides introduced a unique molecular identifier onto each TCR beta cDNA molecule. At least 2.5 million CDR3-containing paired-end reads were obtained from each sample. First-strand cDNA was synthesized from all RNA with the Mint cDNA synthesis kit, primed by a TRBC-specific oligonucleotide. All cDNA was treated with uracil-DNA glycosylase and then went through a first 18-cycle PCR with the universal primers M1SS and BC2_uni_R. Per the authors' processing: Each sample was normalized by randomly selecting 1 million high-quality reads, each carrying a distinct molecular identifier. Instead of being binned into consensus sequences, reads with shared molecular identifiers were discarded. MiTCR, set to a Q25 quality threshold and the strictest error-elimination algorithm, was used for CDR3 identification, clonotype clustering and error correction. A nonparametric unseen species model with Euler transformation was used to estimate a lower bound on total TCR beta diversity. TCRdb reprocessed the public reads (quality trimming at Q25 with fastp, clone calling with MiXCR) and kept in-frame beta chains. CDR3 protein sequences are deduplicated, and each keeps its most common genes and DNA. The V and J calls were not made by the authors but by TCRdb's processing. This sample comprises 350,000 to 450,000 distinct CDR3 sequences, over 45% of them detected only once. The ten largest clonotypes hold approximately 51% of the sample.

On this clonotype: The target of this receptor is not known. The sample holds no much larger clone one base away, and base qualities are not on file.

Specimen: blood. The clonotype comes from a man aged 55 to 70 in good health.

CDR3 reads: CASSRDRGPTNEKLFF. The DNA sequence is as follows: TGTGCCAGCAGCCGCGACAGGGGGCCGACTAATGAAAAACTGTTTTTT. This chain is built from TRBV7-9 and TRBJ1-4; TRBD1 matches 10 bases in the middle. CDR1 and CDR2 were assigned from the germline V gene (reference sequence) as SEHNR and FQNEAQ. From V the trimming removes 5 bases and from J it removes 2 bases, while the gene matches leave 5 bases of the junction unaccounted for. The CDR3, from cysteine to phenylalanine, totals 16 residues. Only CDR3 DNA is held: 48 bases, read in frame from base 1.